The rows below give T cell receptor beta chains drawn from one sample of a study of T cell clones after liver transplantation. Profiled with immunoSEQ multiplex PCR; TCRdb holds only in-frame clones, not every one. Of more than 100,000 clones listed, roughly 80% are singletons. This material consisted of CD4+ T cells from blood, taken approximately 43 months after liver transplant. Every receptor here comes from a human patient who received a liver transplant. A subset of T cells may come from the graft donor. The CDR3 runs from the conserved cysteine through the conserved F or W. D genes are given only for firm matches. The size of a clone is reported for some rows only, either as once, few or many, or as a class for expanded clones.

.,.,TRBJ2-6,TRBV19,TGTGCCAGTAGTATACCAGGGAGTGGGGTGGGGGCCAACGTCCTGACTTTC,CASSIPGSGVGANVLTF
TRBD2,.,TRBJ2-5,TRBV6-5,TGTGCCAGCACCCCAGGACTAGCTAGGGAGACCCAGTACTTC,CASTPGLARETQYF
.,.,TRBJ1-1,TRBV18,TGTGCCAGCTTGGAGGGTAGGAACACTGAAGCTTTCTTT,CASLEGRNTEAFF
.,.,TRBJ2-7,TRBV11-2,TGTGCCAGCAGCCCCCTTAGGGCAACCTACGAGCAGTACTTC,CASSPLRATYEQYF
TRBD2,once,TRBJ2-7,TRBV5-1,TGCGCCAGCAGCACCAGCGGGAGTTACGAGCAGTACTTC,CASSTSGSYEQYF
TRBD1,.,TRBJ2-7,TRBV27,TGTGCCAGCACCAGGACAGGGGCGAACGAGCAGTACTTC,CASTRTGANEQYF
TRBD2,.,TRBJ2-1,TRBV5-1,TGCGCCAGCAGCAGGGACACCGGACTAGCGGGAGGGGGTGAGCAGTTCTTC,CASSRDTGLAGGGEQFF
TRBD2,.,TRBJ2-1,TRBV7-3,TGTGCCAGCAGCTCGGGACTAGCGGGGAACAATGAGCAGTTCTTC,CASSSGLAGNNEQFF
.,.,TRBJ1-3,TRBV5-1,TGCGCCAGCAGCTTGAGGACAGACTCTGGAAACACCATATATTTT,CASSLRTDSGNTIYF
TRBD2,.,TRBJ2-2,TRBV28,TGTGCCAGCAGCCTTCAGCGGGGGAACACCGGGGAGCTGTTTTTT,CASSLQRGNTGELFF
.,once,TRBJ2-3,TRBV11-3,TGTGCCAGCAGACCGTCTAGCACAGATACGCAGTATTTT,CASRPSSTDTQYF
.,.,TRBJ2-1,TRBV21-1,TGTGCCAGGACTCAGGGGAACTGGGGTAGCTTCTACAATGAGCAGTTCTTC,CARTQGNWGSFYNEQFF
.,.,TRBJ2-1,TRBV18,TGTGCCAGCTCACCCCGATCCGGAAATGAGCAGTTCTTC,CASSPRSGNEQFF
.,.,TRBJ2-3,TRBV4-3,TGCGCCAGCAGCCAAGAACCAGGTAGCACAGATACGCAGTATTTT,CASSQEPGSTDTQYF
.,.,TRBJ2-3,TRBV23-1,TGCGCCAGCAGTCAAAGCGCCCGGGATTCTAGCACAGATACGCAGTATTTT,CASSQSARDSSTDTQYF
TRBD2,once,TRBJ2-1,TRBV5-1,TGCGCCAGCAGCTTAGGGACTAGTAATGAGCAGTTCTTC,CASSLGTSNEQFF
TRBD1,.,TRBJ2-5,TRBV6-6,TGTGCCAGCAGTTTCGCCGGGACAGGGGTGGAGACCCAGTACTTC,CASSFAGTGVETQYF
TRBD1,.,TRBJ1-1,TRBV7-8,TGTGCCAGCAGCTCGACAGGGGAGAACACTGAAGCTTTCTTT,CASSSTGENTEAFF
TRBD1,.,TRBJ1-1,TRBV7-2,TGTGCCAGCAGCGTACGACAGGGAAGGGGAGACGCTGAAGCTTTCTTT,CASSVRQGRGDAEAFF
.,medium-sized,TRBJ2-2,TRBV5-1,TGCGCCAGCAGCTTGGGGCACCGGAACACCGGGGAGCTGTTTTTT,CASSLGHRNTGELFF
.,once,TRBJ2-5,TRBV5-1,TGCGCCAGCAGCGCCCTTGGGGGTCGAGAGACCCAGTACTTC,CASSALGGRETQYF
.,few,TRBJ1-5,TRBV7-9,TGTGCCAGCAGCTTTAATTCCCCCAATCAGCCCCAGCATTTT,CASSFNSPNQPQHF
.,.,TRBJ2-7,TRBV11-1,TGTGCCAGCAGCTTAGAAGCCAGGAGCTACGAGCAGTACTTC,CASSLEARSYEQYF
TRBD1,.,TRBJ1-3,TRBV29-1,TGCAGCGTCGGTGACAGGGTCTCTGGAAACACCATATATTTT,CSVGDRVSGNTIYF
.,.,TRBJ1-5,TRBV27,TGTGCCAGCAGTTTGTTAAGCGGGAGGGTGAATCAGCCCCAGCATTTT,CASSLLSGRVNQPQHF
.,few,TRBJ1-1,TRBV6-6,TGTGCCAGCAGTTACCTTAGCCCTGAAGCTTTCTTT,CASSYLSPEAFF
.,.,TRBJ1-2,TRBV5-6,TGTGCCAGCAGCTTGGCCGGGGGCCTTAACTATGGCTACACCTTC,CASSLAGGLNYGYTF
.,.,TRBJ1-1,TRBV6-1,TGTGCCAGCAGGGGGGACGGGAACACTGAAGCTTTCTTT,CASRGDGNTEAFF
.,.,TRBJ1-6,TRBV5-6,TGTGCCAGCAGCTTCGGAAGGGGCGGTTCACCCCTCCACTTT,CASSFGRGGSPLHF
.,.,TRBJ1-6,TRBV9,TGTGCCAGCAGGGGAGAGGGGACACTTAATTCACCCCTCCACTTT,CASRGEGTLNSPLHF
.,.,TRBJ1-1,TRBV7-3,TGTGCCAGCAGCCACTCGGGTGAAGCTTTCTTT,CASSHSGEAFF
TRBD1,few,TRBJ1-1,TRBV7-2,TGTGCCAGCAGCAAGCGTACAGGGGCGGGTGAAGCTTTCTTT,CASSKRTGAGEAFF
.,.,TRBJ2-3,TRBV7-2,TGTGCCAGCAGCTCCACGTCCCCCTACACAGATACGCAGTATTTT,CASSSTSPYTDTQYF
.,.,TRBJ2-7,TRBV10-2,TGCGCCAGCAGTGAGCAGGGGAACTACGAGCAGTACTTC,CASSEQGNYEQYF
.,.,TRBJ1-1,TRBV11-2,TGTGCCAGCAGCTTATCCCGGGGAGAAGCTTTCTTT,CASSLSRGEAFF
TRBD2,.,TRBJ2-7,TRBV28,TGTGCCAGCAGTTCTCTAGCGGGAGCGCGCTACGAGCAGTACTTC,CASSSLAGARYEQYF
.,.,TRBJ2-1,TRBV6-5,TGTGCCAGCAGACTCACAGGGAGCAATGAGCAGTTCTTC,CASRLTGSNEQFF
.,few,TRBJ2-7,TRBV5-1,TGCGCCAGCAGCTTGGTGGGATCCTACGAGCAGTACTTC,CASSLVGSYEQYF
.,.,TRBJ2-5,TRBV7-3,TGTGCCAGCAGCTCCATGGGGGGGGCGCCAGGGGCCCAGTACTTC,CASSSMGGAPGAQYF
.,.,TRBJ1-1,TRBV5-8,TGTGCCAGCAGCATGGGTAGGGTGGCCACTGAAGCTTTCTTT,CASSMGRVATEAFF
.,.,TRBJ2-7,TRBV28,TGTGCCAGCAGTTTAGGAGTCATCTCCTACGAGCAGTACTTC,CASSLGVISYEQYF